This TCR beta chain comes out of a study of shared clonotypes between healthy human individuals (dated by TCRdb to about 2020). Turning to the overall study: The cohort included a few men and a couple of women between 18 and 49 years of age. For each donor, CD4 naive and CD4 memory were each run on three plates, CD8 naive on two plates, and CD8 memory on one plate. Blood TCR repertoires of five healthy adults were deeply sequenced to estimate repertoire size and the extent of clonotype sharing between individuals. Different laboratories and diverse techniques were used to prepare libraries and sequence TCR repertoires, to increase sequencing depth and limit assay-specific biases. Between about 0.8 and 9 billion PBMCs per donor were obtained by leukapheresis. Points the paper makes about the study in general: Across a handful of donors, about 5.2% of naive CD4, 3% to 4% of naive CD8, about 2.3% of memory CD4, and around 0.4% of memory CD8 clonotypes were shared. Compared with non-shared clonotypes, clonotypes shared by all four sorted-subset donors had higher generation probabilities. Pairwise subsampling led to the expectation that sequencing depth would affect the degree of clonotype sharing among donors. Larger estimated clonotype richness was generally found for naive subsets than for memory subsets. Sampling was limited to blood, and TCR repertoires in tissue likely differ from TCR repertoires in blood. The small number of donors limited the genetic and exposure-history diversity represented. Rarefaction of sorted-subset datasets indicated incomplete sequencing despite the large sequencing depth.

V gives up 6 bases and J gives up 5 bases, and the segment between their germline ends measures 19 bases. The CDR3 sequence holds 15 residues, the cysteine and phenylalanine included. The DNA shown is the 45-base CDR3, in frame from base 1. In the germline V gene, CDR1 corresponds to SGHNT and CDR2 to YENEEA. TCR CDR3 regions were amplified from genomic DNA by multiplex PCR using the deep immunoSEQ assay. Genomic DNA extracted from each cell subset was distributed evenly over all wells of several immunoSEQ 96-well plates, and each plate served as one replicate. For sorted subsets, 200 to 250 ng of genomic DNA, equivalent to roughly 33,000 T cell genomes, went into each replicate PCR. The purified libraries were quantified using a Qubit 3.0 fluorometer, sized with a Bioanalyzer 2100, and then quantified again using the KAPA Library Quantification kit. A separate single-read 150-cycle Illumina NextSeq 550 flow cell was used to sequence each immunoSEQ 96-well plate. In the original analysis: Because only junctional sequences without quality scores were contained in the immunoSEQ output, filtering matching that applied to full-length reads could not be performed. Sequences were annotated with PyIR, a Python wrapper for IgBLAST v1.9, using IMGT germline references to assign V/J genes and CDR3. Reads were removed for weak V/J assignments (E-value above 1e-6), missing CDR3, stop codons, out-of-frame junctions, or ambiguous translated residues. V3J clonotypes were defined by identical inferred V gene, J gene, and CDR3 amino acid sequence. Percentage overlap between repertoires was calculated by dividing the number of shared unique clonotypes by the size of the smaller repertoire. RTK rarefaction, the Chao1 estimator, and Recon v2.1 estimates of unobserved clonotypes were used to assess repertoire richness. Generation probabilities for all TCRbeta clonotypes obtained by the gDNA method from several donors were computed using OLGA. As stored in TCRdb, this immuneACCESS dataset retains in-frame rearrangements with V and J assigned. A fraction of the clones does not appear; measured against another copy, unresolved V genes explain less than half of the discrepancy, and the remainder lacks a known reason. V and J calls plus clone size are reproduced from that table; the DNA served to infer D and trimming. The sample profile shows under 2.5 million clones; 85% to 95% of them were found once. The ten largest make up around 0.35% of the sample.

This clone was observed a handful of times. Its antigen remains undetermined. No base quality values were provided; no much bigger clone lies one nucleotide off. Healthy HIV-negative adults with no recently reported acute infections or vaccinations were included as donors. Only Caucasian adults living in Nashville, Tennessee, USA were represented among the donors. Magnetic negative selection was used to enrich CD4+ T cells, after which naive cells were positively selected on CD45RA and the negative fraction became the memory subset. Blood was collected by leukapheresis, and PBMCs were isolated by Ficoll-Histopaque density gradient centrifugation and then cryopreserved in liquid nitrogen vapor phase. Analytical flow cytometry was used to check the purity and quantity of each magnetically sorted T cell population. Each sorted fraction had its genomic DNA isolated and then quantified by UV absorbance on a Nanodrop 2000c.

The clonotype was recovered from a man between 18 and 35 years old in good health. Some clones in this sample may be carry-over from other donors' samples. Sequenced: naive CD4+ T cells from PBMCs. What this sample's cell subset or site label stands for: CD45RA+ positively selected. The receptor chain draws on TRBV11-3 and TRBJ1-1; the D gene is possibly TRBD1, with 5 bases matching. The CDR3 in this case is CASSRSGGRGTEAFF. The nucleotide sequence is given as TGTGCCAGCAGTCGGTCGGGTGGAAGGGGAACTGAAGCTTTCTTT.